This T cell receptor beta chain originates from a study of T cell responses to AZD1222 COVID-19 vaccine. The method was immunoSEQ multiplex PCR; TCRdb's version includes in-frame clones alone and lacks a portion of them. The repertoire holds about 78,000 clones, about 85% seen once, with roughly 23% in the top ten. Trimming took 3 bases from V and 1 from J, leaving 12 bases between them. Germline CDR1 is SGHRS and CDR2 is YFSETQ. The CDR3 consists of 15 residues. The sample in question was peripheral blood, obtained on day 0 of AZD1222 vaccination. This receptor was taken from an adult in good health. V and J are TRBV5-1 and TRBJ2-3; a possible D gene is TRBD1 (6 bases). DNA of the CDR3: TGCGCCAGCAGCTCTGGGACACGAGGCACAGATACGCAGTATTTT. Its translation: CASSSGTRGTDTQYF.